The clone carrying this TCR beta chain came up once. In the original workflow: From reference gene primer amplification, estimates of nucleated cell counts were derived. Clones were sequenced by immunoSEQ multiplex PCR, and TCRdb holds only the in-frame ones, with some missing. That table is the source of V, J and clone size, and D and trimming were worked out from the DNA. The repertoire has tens of thousands of clones, around nine tenths of them found once; the top ten carry approximately 9.5%. These data originate in a study of blood T cell repertoires in COVID-19. Study details: Whether acute or convalescent, the COVID-19 samples came from the United States, Italy and Spain. PBMCs, B-cell-depleted T cells, or T cells were the source of the cDNA or gDNA that made up the material.

Germline CDR1 is SGHTA and CDR2 is FQGNSA. This CDR3 has 13 amino acids. V was pared by 5 bases and J by 7 bases, with 6 bases of the junction left unmatched. The V and J genes are TRBV7-2 and TRBJ1-1; 8 nucleotides agree with TRBD1. This TCR was sampled from a human donor with active COVID-19. The donor label of this sample is uncertain. Sequenced sample: peripheral blood. Written as DNA, the CDR3 is TGTGCCAGCAGCCCCGGGACAGGAGGTGAAGCTTTCTTT. It specifies CASSPGTGGEAFF.